The 6 T cell receptor beta chains in this list originate from one sample, sequenced in a study of blood T cell repertoires in COVID-19. Produced via immunoSEQ multiplex PCR; TCRdb's table is partial and in-frame only. The sample holds 230,000 or so clones, roughly 76% seen once. Sequencing was carried out using peripheral blood. These receptors all come from an elderly woman with COVID-19, enrolled during active disease.

This chain joins TRBV7-9 and TRBJ1-3; 7 nucleotides match TRBD1. Germline V lookup: CDR1 SEHNR, CDR2 FQNEAQ (reference sequence). This CDR3 contains 15 residues. After removal of 3 bases from V and 2 bases from J, the junction contained 4 bases not matched to a gene. CDR3 loop: CASSLVTGTGNTIYF. Here the CDR3 DNA reads TGTGCCAGCAGCTTGGTGACAGGGACTGGAAACACCATATATTTT. The full variable domain, rest sourced from reference TRBV7-9 and TRBJ1-3, is DTGVSQNPRHKITKRGQNVTFRCDPISEHNRLYWYRQTLGQGPEFLTYFQNEAQLEKSRLLSDRFSAERPKGSFSTLEIQRTEQGDSAMYLCASSLVTGTGNTIYFGEGSWLTVV.

In DNA, the CDR3 is TGTGCCAGCAGCCGGGGGCAGGGGGTGTACGAGCAGTACTTC. Translating gives CASSRGQGVYEQYF. This chain uses TRBV27 with TRBJ2-7; weak D call: TRBD1 (7 bases). The germline CDR1 and CDR2 sequences are MNHEY and SMNVEV (reference sequence). The ends were cut back, 6 bases at V and 4 bases at J, with 16 bases in the middle. The CDR3 loop spans 14 amino acids.

The chain employs TRBV10-1 and TRBJ2-5; D possibly corresponds to TRBD2 (5 bases). The germline gives CDR1 WNHNN, CDR2 SYGVQD (reference sequence). There are 15 residues in the CDR3. Deletions cut 10 bases from V and 7 bases from J, with 25 bases between. CDR3 nucleotide sequence: TGCGCCATCCTTCGAGGGTCCGCAGGATGGGCGACCCAGTACTTC. It encodes CAILRGSAGWATQYF.

This chain connects TRBV11-2 to TRBJ2-3; 7 bases agree with TRBD2. Germline trimming cut 0 bases from V and 0 bases from J; bases unmatched to any gene: 3. The CDR3 covers 16 residues. Looked up from germline, CDR1 is SGHAT and CDR2 is FQNNGV. Here the CDR3 reads CASSLDGGYSTDTQYF. CDR3 coding DNA: TGTGCCAGCAGCTTAGACGGGGGGTATAGCACAGATACGCAGTATTTT.

The V and J genes are TRBV19 and TRBJ1-2, with D maybe TRBD1 (6 bases). The V end was cut by 5 bases, the J end by 13 bases, with 23 bases between. The germline V gene encodes CDR1 LNHDA and CDR2 SQIVND (reference sequence). This CDR3 contains 14 residues. CDR3 protein: CASSSSSTGFPFTF. Written as DNA, the CDR3 is TGTGCCAGTAGTTCCAGTTCGACAGGTTTCCCTTTCACCTTC.

There are a few counts of this clone. V and J are TRBV4-2 and TRBJ1-6, with 8 bases fitting TRBD1. Germline CDR1 reads LGHNA; CDR2 reads YNFKEQ. The V gene end was trimmed by 4 bases and the J gene end by 3 bases; junction bases not matched to a gene: 5. CDR3 length equals 16 residues. CDR3 residues: CASSPQTGDYNSPLHF. DNA for the CDR3: TGTGCCAGCAGCCCTCAGACAGGGGACTATAATTCACCCCTCCACTTT.